This T cell receptor (beta chain) was found in a study of post-analysis software for immune sequencing data. The overall study: Secondary progressive, relapsing-remitting and progressive-relapsing multiple sclerosis were among the included disease courses.

TCR beta cDNA libraries included unique molecular identifiers. Each CDR3 protein gets one entry after TCRdb re-called the PCR reads with MiXCR. The sample contains 650,000 to 850,000 distinct CDR3 sequences, about 57% of which appear only once. Study results and limitations: Normalized Chao1 diversity was significantly lower in multiple sclerosis patients than in controls. Elevated frequency relative to controls characterized four or five TRBV segments in patients, TRBV5-6, TRBV5-1 and TRBV20-1 among them. Strong same-batch co-clustering of samples appeared with F measure clustering.

In regard to this clonotype: Its antigen remains unidentified.

This CDR3 is 16 amino acids long. The V gene's germline CDR1 is SGHRS and CDR2 YFSETQ. V lost 0 bases to trimming and J lost 0 bases, with 9 bases between them. This clonotype originated in a girl between 10 and 17 years old with multiple sclerosis. The sequenced sample was blood. V and J are TRBV5-1 and TRBJ2-2, with no clear D. In DNA form, the CDR3 reads TGCGCCAGCAGCTTGGTAGGCCCGGCGAACACCGGGGAGCTGTTTTTT. As protein: CASSLVGPANTGELFF. The variable domain in full, completed from reference TRBV5-1 and TRBJ2-2, reads KAGVTQTPRYLIKTRGQQVTLSCSPISGHRSVSWYQQTPGQGLQFLFEYFSETQRNKGNFPGRFSGRQFSNSRSEMNVSTLELGDSALYLCASSLVGPANTGELFFGEGSRLTVL.